The 9 T cell receptor beta chains given below trace back to one sample, sequenced in a study of T cells in women clearing cervical HPV infection. Assay used: immunoSEQ multiplex PCR; TCRdb lists only in-frame clones, some missing. This repertoire includes tens of thousands of clones. The specimen sequenced was blood buffy coat. The receptor set was obtained from a woman aged 18 to 75 with a cervical HPV16 infection that either progressed to CIN3+ or cleared (not recorded which).

As for this clone: The CDR3 end falls 3 residues outside the read, so it is completed with the germline J gene. The chain combines TRBV5-5 with TRBJ1-2; 10 nucleotides match TRBD1. The CDR3 has 13 amino acids. The ends lost 2 bases at V and 6 bases at J; junction bases unmatched: 1. Germline V CDR1 and CDR2: SGHKS, YYEKEE (reference sequence). The CDR3 bases that were read are TGTGCCAGCAGCTTCGGACAGGGGGATGGC. Its protein is CASSFGQGDG. The entire CDR3 reads CASSFGQGDGYTF.

For this clone: The read terminates 3 residues before the CDR3 end, so the remaining end is supplied by the germline J gene. V and J are TRBV7-9 and TRBJ1-3; unclear D gene. Trimming took 4 bases from V and 6 from J, leaving 16 bases between them. The germline CDR1 and CDR2 sequences are SEHNR and FQNEAQ (reference sequence). The CDR3 has 15 amino acids. The CDR3 bases that were read are TGTGCCAGCAGCTCCCGAGCGACGCAGTTAAACACC. Translation: CASSSRATQLNT. The whole CDR3 region reads CASSSRATQLNTIYF.

With respect to this clone: The sequenced fragment ends 3 residues before the CDR3 boundary, so the rest is inferred from the germline J gene. J is TRBJ2-3 and V is TRBV20-1; 11 bases align to TRBD2. Trimming cost V 6 bases and J 5 bases; bases outside gene matches: 13. Per the germline V gene, CDR1 is DFQATT and CDR2 is SNEGSKA (reference sequence). The CDR3 totals 16 residues. The CDR3 bases that were read are TGCAGTGCCCCCTGGACTAGCGGGCCGACCAAAGATACG. This gives the protein CSAPWTSGPTKDT. The CDR3, in full, reads CSAPWTSGPTKDTQYF.

As to this clone: The CDR3 goes on 3 residues after the read ends, and that part is filled in from the germline J gene. The chain carries TRBV29-1 and TRBJ2-1, with 10 positions matching TRBD2. CDR1 and CDR2 (germline): SQVTM, ANQGSEA. This CDR3 is 15 amino acids long. With V trimmed by 4 bases and J by 1 base, 4 bases remained unmatched. CDR3 protein: CSVVGSGGSYNEQFF. CDR3 DNA, as far as it was read: TGCAGCGTTGTGGGTAGCGGGGGGTCCTACAATGAG.

In the case of this clone: Read data end 3 residues before the CDR3 end; the end is taken from the germline J gene. The chain couples TRBV12-5 to TRBJ1-1, with no clear D. This CDR3 is built from 11 residues. From germline, CDR1 is LGHNT and CDR2 FRNRAP. V was clipped by 3 bases and J by 6 bases, with 5 bases between them. Incomplete CDR3 DNA: TGTGCTAGTGGTTTCGGGGCTGAA. As protein: CASGFGAE. In full, the CDR3 is CASGFGAEAFF.

As concerns this clone: The read gets to within 3 residues of the CDR3 end, and the germline J gene fills in the rest. The rearrangement uses TRBV6-4 and TRBJ2-1; TRBD1 matches 9 bases. Germline trimming cut 6 bases from V and 6 bases from J; bases unmatched to any gene: 6. This CDR3 comprises 14 residues. Germline V CDR1 and CDR2: MRHNA, SNTAGT. The CDR3 here is CASSQTGGSNEQFF. CDR3 DNA (partial): TGTGCCAGCAGCCAGACAGGGGGAAGCAATGAG.

Regarding this clone: Read data end 3 residues before the CDR3 end; the end is taken from the germline J gene. The J gene is TRBJ1-2, the V gene TRBV18, with D unresolved. Germline CDR1 and CDR2: KGHSH and LQKENI. This CDR3 has 11 amino acids. The chain's CDR3 is CASCGLNDYTF. The CDR3 DNA, read in part, is TGTGCCAGCTGCGGGTTGAATGAC.

About this clone itself: The read ends 3 residues early relative to the CDR3; the germline J gene fills the gap. The chain has TRBV20-1 and TRBJ1-4; a possible D gene is TRBD1 (6 bases). This CDR3 contains 14 residues. CDR1 DFQATT and CDR2 SNEGSKA come from the germline V gene (reference sequence). V was shortened by 0 bases and J by 2 bases, with 7 bases between the two germline ends. The CDR3 region is CSARDGGTNEKLFF. CDR3 DNA (partial): TGCAGTGCTAGAGATGGGGGCACTAATGAAAAA.

Concerning this clone itself: The CDR3 extends 3 residues past the end of the read, so its final part is completed from the germline J gene. The V call is TRBV5-1, the J call TRBJ1-1; D not resolved. CDR3 length equals 13 residues. Per the germline V gene, CDR1 is SGHRS and CDR2 is YFSETQ. V was clipped by 2 bases and J by 0 bases, with 5 bases between them. The CDR3 DNA, read in part, is TGCGCCAGCAGCTTAGGTATGAACACTGAA. As protein: CASSLGMNTE. The whole CDR3 is CASSLGMNTEAFF. The full variable domain, completed using reference TRBV5-1 and TRBJ1-1, is KAGVTQTPRYLIKTRGQQVTLSCSPISGHRSVSWYQQTPGQGLQFLFEYFSETQRNKGNFPGRFSGRQFSNSRSEMNVSTLELGDSALYLCASSLGMNTEAFFGQGTRLTVV.